The 11 T cell receptor beta chains presented below share a single source sample, sequenced in a study of T cells in Graves' hyperthyroidism and ophthalmopathy. Amplification of TCR beta CDR3 regions was performed using RNA transcripts as template. An initial round of RT-PCR targeting the TCR CDR3 relied on the HTBI primer set. MiXCR, applied by TCRdb to the multiplex PCR reads, yields one record per CDR3 protein. This repertoire shows 450,000 to 700,000 distinct CDR3 sequences, just over 45% found once; its top ten account for over 15%. Sequencing was carried out using peripheral blood or thyroid tissue (not recorded which). The receptor source for this set is an adult woman with Graves' disease, either hyperthyroidism or ophthalmopathy (not recorded which).

Points on this clonotype: This could be a read error, since a much larger clone is one nucleotide away. The chain joins TRBV20-1 to TRBJ1-6; unclear D gene. CDR3 length: 15 amino acids. Between the trimmed V and J ends, which lost 6 bases and 3 bases, there was a span of 15 bases. Germline V gene data show CDR1 as DFQATT and CDR2 as SNEGSKA (reference sequence). The CDR3 reads CSAVSRSIYNSPLHF. The CDR3 DNA sequence: TGCAGTGCAGTTTCCAGGTCCATCTATAATTCACCCCTCCACTTT.

The rearrangement links TRBV7-3 to TRBJ2-7; 8 bases fit TRBD2. Germline V gene sequence: CDR1 SGHTA, CDR2 FQGTGA. This CDR3 contains 16 residues. The V segment lost 2 bases and the J segment 4 bases; nucleotides outside the gene matches: 10. CDR3 loop: CASSLAGAGVQYEQYF. CDR3 in DNA: TGTGCCAGCAGCTTAGCGGGAGCGGGGGTCCAATACGAGCAGTACTTC.

Turning to this clonotype: This may be a read error, as it is one base from a much larger clone. CDR3 nucleotide sequence: TGTGCCTCCAACCCCGGGGAGGGTCCGTTCGCCGGGGAGCTGTTTTTT. It encodes CASNPGEGPFAGELFF. The chain uses TRBV9 and TRBJ2-2, with 7 bases matching TRBD2. With V trimmed by 10 bases and J by 6 bases, 18 bases remained unmatched. The length of the CDR3 is 16 residues. CDR1 is SGDLS, CDR2 YYNGEE, per germline.

The rearrangement links TRBV20-1 to TRBJ2-5; 11 bases map to TRBD2. This CDR3 contains 14 residues. The germline V gene encodes CDR1 DFQATT and CDR2 SNEGSKA (reference sequence). V was pared by 7 bases and J by 5 bases, with 9 bases of the junction left unmatched. The CDR3 region has the DNA TGCAGTGGTTCGCTAGCGGGAGGAATGGAGACCCAGTACTTC. This translates into CSGSLAGGMETQYF.

This clonotype was seen many times. The genes are TRBV20-1 and TRBJ1-5, with D uncertain. The CDR3 covers 14 residues. CDR1 DFQATT and CDR2 SNEGSKA come from the germline V gene (reference sequence). V was clipped by 3 bases and J by 4 bases, with 13 bases between them. For the CDR3, the DNA is TGCAGTGCTAGCTCCGGGCAGGAAAATCAGCCCCAGCATTTT. This encodes CSASSGQENQPQHF.

As for this clonotype: With a much larger clone just one base away, this may be a read error. Since the CDR3 does not end with the conserved phenylalanine or tryptophan, this likely comes from a read error. The chain recombines TRBV6-5 with TRBJ1-3; no reliable D call. Between the trimmed V and J ends, which lost 0 bases and 0 bases, there was a span of 6 bases. Germline V gives CDR1 MNHEY, CDR2 SVGAGI. The CDR3 covers 15 residues. The CDR3 bases are TGTGCCAGCAGTTACTCAGGGTCCTCTGGAAACACCATATATTGT. This translates into CASSYSGSSGNTIYC.

Only a few counts were recorded for this clonotype. CDR3 DNA: TGCAGCGTGCCGGGACAGGGGGCTTGGAACGAGCAGTACTTC. Protein sequence: CSVPGQGAWNEQYF. This chain connects TRBV29-1 to TRBJ2-7; TRBD1 matches 12 bases. The CDR3 is 14 residues long. The germline V gene encodes CDR1 SQVTM and CDR2 ANQGSEA. V lost 6 bases, J lost 5 bases, and 8 bases stayed unmatched.

Only a few counts were recorded for this clonotype. V is TRBV24-1 and J is TRBJ2-6; D is undetermined. The V end lost 4 bases, the J end lost 2 bases, and 8 bases lay between the germline ends. Germline assignment: CDR1 KGHDR and CDR2 SFDVKD. The CDR3 has 15 amino acids. CDR3 DNA sequence: TGTGCCACCAGTGACCGAGTTGCTGGGGCCAACGTCCTGACTTTC. Amino acid sequence: CATSDRVAGANVLTF.

The chain carries TRBV28 and TRBJ1-2; no firm D call. This CDR3 has 12 residues. Germline CDR1 MDHEN, CDR2 SYDVKM. V lost 6 bases and J lost 4, with 9 bases in between. CDR3 nucleotides: TGTGCCAGCAGGTCCGACATCTATGGCTACACCTTC. Translating it yields CASRSDIYGYTF.

The chain couples TRBV19 to TRBJ2-5, with 8 nucleotides matching TRBD1. The CDR3 loop spans 12 amino acids. CDR1 LNHDA and CDR2 SQIVND come from the germline V gene (reference sequence). The trim removed 5 bases at V and 9 bases at J, leaving 5 bases unmatched. The CDR3 DNA sequence: TGTGCCAGTAGTCCCCAGGGACAGGCCCAGTACTTC. It is translated as CASSPQGQAQYF. The variable domain in full, with the rest retrieved from reference TRBV19 and TRBJ2-5, is DGGITQSPKYLFRKEGQNVTLSCEQNLNHDAMYWYRQDPGQGLRLIYYSQIVNDFQKGDIAEGYSVSREKKESFPLTVTSAQKNPTAFYLCASSPQGQAQYFGPGTRLLVL.

This clonotype was detected many times. The chain uses TRBV4-1 and TRBJ2-7; 12 bases are shared with TRBD1. The V gene end was trimmed by 2 bases and the J gene end by 5 bases; junction bases not matched to a gene: 10. CDR1 MGHRA and CDR2 YSYEKL come from the germline V gene. This CDR3 is built from 17 residues. The CDR3 nucleotides are TGCGCCAGCAGCCAACCGTTTCCCGGGACAGGGGGCCACGAGCAGTACTTC. It specifies CASSQPFPGTGGHEQYF.